Shown below are 10 T cell receptor beta chains from a single sample sequenced in a study of blood T cells in healthy people across ages. A second PCR, run for roughly 6 to 11 cycles, used a sample-barcoded 5' primer plus a J-beta primer mix. Using its own MiXCR run on the 5' RACE reads, TCRdb lists one record per CDR3 protein. The sample consists of some 1.8 million distinct CDR3 sequences, more than 35% of them appearing once. Sequencing was performed on blood. The receptors come from a human donor in good health.

The V gene is TRBV5-1, the J gene TRBJ2-5; D may be TRBD1 (6 bases). The CDR3 totals 15 residues. V lost 4 bases to trimming and J lost 0 bases, with 13 bases between them. Germline values: CDR1 SGHRS, CDR2 YFSETQ. Written as DNA, the CDR3 is TGCGCCAGCAGCGCAGGGACACTAAACCAAGAGACCCAGTACTTC. Its protein is CASSAGTLNQETQYF.

The genes are TRBV6-6 and TRBJ1-4; TRBD1 agrees at 9 bases. Trimming cost V 5 bases and J 8 bases; bases outside gene matches: 6. This CDR3 spans 14 amino acids. The germline V gene has CDR1 MNHNY and CDR2 SVGAGI (reference sequence). For the CDR3, the DNA is TGTGCCAGCAGTATGGACAGGGGACAGGAAAAACTGTTTTTT. It translates to CASSMDRGQEKLFF.

This clonotype was counted a few times. This chain uses TRBV6-2 or TRBV6-3 with TRBJ1-6; 8 bases match TRBD1. This CDR3 comprises 15 residues. Germline loops: CDR1 MNHEY, CDR2 SVGEGT. V gave up 7 bases and J gave up 1 base; unmatched junction bases: 3. The CDR3 DNA follows: TGTGCCAGCACAAGACAGGGGTCCTATAATTCACCCCTCCACTTT. This gives the protein CASTRQGSYNSPLHF.

The rearrangement uses TRBV29-1 and TRBJ2-7; TRBD1 agrees at 8 bases. The CDR3 totals 15 residues. In germline, CDR1 is SQVTM, CDR2 ANQGSEA. Trimming at V came to 3 bases and at J to 2 bases, leaving 9 bases not matched to a gene. CDR3 bases: TGCAGCGTTGAGGGGGGACAGGACCTCCCCTACGAGCAGTACTTC. This encodes CSVEGGQDLPYEQYF.

A few counts support this clonotype. This rearrangement joins TRBV15 to TRBJ2-7, with a tentative D call TRBD1 (6 bases). The V gene's germline CDR1 is LNHNV and CDR2 YYDKDF (reference sequence). CDR3 size: 12 residues. V gave up 5 bases and J gave up 6 bases, with 11 bases separating them. In DNA, the CDR3 is TGTGCCACCAGCGTACAGGGTTCCGAGCAGTACTTC. Its translation: CATSVQGSEQYF.

A remark on this clonotype: One junction end does not reproduce the germline sequence, and a read error may be involved. CDR3 coding DNA: TGTGCCAGCAGTGAAGGGAACACCGAGGAGCTGTTTTTT. Protein: CASSEGNTEELFF. The V gene is TRBV6-4, the J gene TRBJ2-2; D is unclear. This CDR3 has 13 amino acids. Germline V gene lookup returns CDR1 MRHNA and CDR2 SNTAGT.

This chain connects TRBV7-2 to TRBJ1-2; perhaps TRBD1 as D (5 bases). From germline, CDR1 is SGHTA and CDR2 FQGNSA. The CDR3 runs 19 residues. The ends were cut back, 2 bases at V and 4 bases at J, with 26 bases in the middle. The CDR3 sequence is CASSLTRLRGKPLGYGYTF. CDR3 DNA: TGTGCCAGCAGCTTAACGAGGCTACGGGGGAAGCCCTTGGGCTATGGCTACACCTTC.

The rearrangement joins TRBV7-8 to TRBJ2-4; no definite D call. The J call may be faulty, since TRBJ2-7 better matches the DNA end. The CDR3 is 15 amino acids. The germline CDR1 and CDR2 sequences are SGHVS and FQNEAQ. The CDR3 DNA reads as TGTGCCAGCAGCTTAGGGGTTCTGGGGATCGACGAGCAGTACTTC. This translates into CASSLGVLGIDEQYF.

The genes are TRBV9 and TRBJ2-5; 12 nucleotides agree with TRBD2. There are 16 residues in the CDR3. Germline CDR1 and CDR2: SGDLS and YYNGEE. J lost 1 base, V lost 4 bases, and 5 bases had no gene match. CDR3 bases: TGTGCCAGCAGCTTTACTAGCGGGGGGTTCCAAGAGACCCAGTACTTC. It translates to CASSFTSGGFQETQYF.

V is TRBV7-2 and J is TRBJ2-1, with TRBD1 matching 8 bases. Germline CDR1 reads SGHTA; CDR2 reads FQGNSA. CDR3 length equals 16 residues. After removal of 1 base from V and 6 bases from J, the junction contained 8 bases not matched to a gene. The CDR3 DNA reads as TGTGCCAGCAGCTTAGGAGCAGGGGGCGGGCGCAATGAGCAGTTCTTC. Encoded protein: CASSLGAGGGRNEQFF.